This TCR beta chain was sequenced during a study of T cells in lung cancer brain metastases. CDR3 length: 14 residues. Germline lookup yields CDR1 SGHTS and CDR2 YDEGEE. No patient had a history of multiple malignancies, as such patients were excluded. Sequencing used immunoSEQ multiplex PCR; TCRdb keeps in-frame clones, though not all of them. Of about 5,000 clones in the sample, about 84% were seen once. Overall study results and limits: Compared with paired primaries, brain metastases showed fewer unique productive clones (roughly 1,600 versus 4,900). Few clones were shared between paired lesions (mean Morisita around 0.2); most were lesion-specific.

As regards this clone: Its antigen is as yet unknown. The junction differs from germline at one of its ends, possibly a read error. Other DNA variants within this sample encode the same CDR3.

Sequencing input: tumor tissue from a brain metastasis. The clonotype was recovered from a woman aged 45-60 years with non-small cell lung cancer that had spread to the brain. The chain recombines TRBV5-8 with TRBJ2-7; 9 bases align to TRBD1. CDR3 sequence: CASSTDRGKYEQYF. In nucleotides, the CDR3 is TGTGCCAGCAGCACCGACAGGGGGAAGTACGAGCAGTACTTT.